This TCR beta chain was recorded in a study of cytomegalovirus exposure and HLA in healthy donors. The CDR3 contains 15 residues. From germline, CDR1 is MNHNS and CDR2 SASEGT. V was clipped by 4 bases and J by 0 bases; unmatched bases: 2. Study observations and caveats: The authors assumed roughly uniform sequencing depth across donors for presence/absence analyses. Immune exposure was documented only through CMV serostatus. In a later analysis, at a false discovery rate of 0.05, approximately 16,000 TCR beta sequences were associated with HLA alleles. Later on, an analysis showed TCR association rates differing by HLA locus, with DRB1 the most and HLA-C the fewest.

The PCR was carried out with 60 Vbeta primers and 13 Jbeta primers. The repertoire was sequenced with immunoSEQ multiplex PCR; TCRdb's copy has only in-frame clones and lacks some. The sample comprises under 200,000 clones, around 82% of which are singletons, and over 2% rests with the top ten. For this clone: What it recognizes is unknown.

The sequence came from a man aged 60 to 69 in good health and CMV-seronegative. Material: PBMCs. The V gene is TRBV6-1, the J gene TRBJ2-3; 9 bases match TRBD2. The CDR3 is CASSGLADSTDTQYF. CDR3 nucleotide sequence: TGTGCCAGCAGTGGACTAGCGGATAGCACAGATACGCAGTATTTT.